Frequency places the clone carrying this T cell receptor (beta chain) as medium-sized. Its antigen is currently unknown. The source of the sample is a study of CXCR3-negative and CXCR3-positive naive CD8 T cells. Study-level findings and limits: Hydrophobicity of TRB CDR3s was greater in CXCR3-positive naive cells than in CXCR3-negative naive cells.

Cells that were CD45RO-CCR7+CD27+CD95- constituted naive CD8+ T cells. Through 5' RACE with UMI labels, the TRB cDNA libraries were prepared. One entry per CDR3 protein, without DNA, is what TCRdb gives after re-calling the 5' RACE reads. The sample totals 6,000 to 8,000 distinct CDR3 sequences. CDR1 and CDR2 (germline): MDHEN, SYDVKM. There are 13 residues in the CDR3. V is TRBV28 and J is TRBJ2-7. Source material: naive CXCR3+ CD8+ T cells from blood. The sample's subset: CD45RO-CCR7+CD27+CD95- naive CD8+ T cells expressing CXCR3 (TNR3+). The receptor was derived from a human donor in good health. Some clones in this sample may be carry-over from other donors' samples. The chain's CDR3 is CASSLWTTYEQYF.